This T cell receptor beta chain was captured by sequencing in a study of blood T cell repertoires in COVID-19. From germline, CDR1 is MGHRA and CDR2 YSYEKL. V was pared by 0 bases and J by 1 base, with 12 bases between. This CDR3 comprises 16 residues. Assay: immunoSEQ multiplex PCR; the TCRdb copy retains only in-frame clones and omits some. The sample contains about 350,000 clones, roughly 90% of which appear only once. The clonotype comes from a woman aged 30 to 39 who had recovered from COVID-19. Sequencing was performed on PBMCs or T cells enriched from blood (not recorded which). J is TRBJ1-2 and V is TRBV4-1, with D perhaps TRBD1 (6 bases). CDR3 sequence reads: CASSQEGAGGNYGYTF. CDR3 bases: TGCGCCAGCAGCCAAGAGGGGGCCGGAGGTAACTATGGCTACACCTTC.